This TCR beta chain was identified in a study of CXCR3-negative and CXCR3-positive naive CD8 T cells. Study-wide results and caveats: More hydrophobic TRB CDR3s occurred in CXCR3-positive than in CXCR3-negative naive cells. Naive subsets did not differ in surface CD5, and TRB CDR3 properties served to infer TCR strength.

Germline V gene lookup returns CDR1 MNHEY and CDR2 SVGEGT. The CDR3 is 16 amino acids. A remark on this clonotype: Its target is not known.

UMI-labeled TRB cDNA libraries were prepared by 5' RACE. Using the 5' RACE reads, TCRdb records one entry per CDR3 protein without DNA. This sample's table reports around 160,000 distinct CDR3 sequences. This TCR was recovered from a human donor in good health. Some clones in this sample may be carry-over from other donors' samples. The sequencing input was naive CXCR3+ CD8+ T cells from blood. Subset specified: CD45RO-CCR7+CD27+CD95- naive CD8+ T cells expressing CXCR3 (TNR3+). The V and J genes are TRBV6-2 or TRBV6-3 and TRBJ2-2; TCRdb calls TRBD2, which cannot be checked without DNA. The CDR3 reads CASSYSWQTSTGELFF.